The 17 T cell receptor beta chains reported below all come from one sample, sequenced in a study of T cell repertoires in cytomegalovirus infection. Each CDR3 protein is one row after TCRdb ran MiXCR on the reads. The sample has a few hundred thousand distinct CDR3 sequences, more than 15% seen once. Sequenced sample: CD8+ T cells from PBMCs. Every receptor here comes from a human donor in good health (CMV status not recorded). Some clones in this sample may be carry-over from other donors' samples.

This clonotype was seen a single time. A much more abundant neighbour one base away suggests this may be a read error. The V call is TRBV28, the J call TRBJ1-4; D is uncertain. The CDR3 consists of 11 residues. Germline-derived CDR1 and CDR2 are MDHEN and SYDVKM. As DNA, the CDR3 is TGTGCCAGCCGTGGAGATGAAGAACTGTTTTTT. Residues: CASRGDEELFF.

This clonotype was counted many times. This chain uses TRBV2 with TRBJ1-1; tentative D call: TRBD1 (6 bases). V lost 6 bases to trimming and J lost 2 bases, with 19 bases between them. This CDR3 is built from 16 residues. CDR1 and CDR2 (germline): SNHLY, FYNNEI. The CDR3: CASRGGDKQINTEAFF. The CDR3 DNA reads TGTGCCAGCAGGGGGGGGGACAAGCAAATAAACACTGAAGCTTTCTTT. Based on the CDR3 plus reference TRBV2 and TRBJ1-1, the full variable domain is EPEVTQTPSHQVTQMGQEVILRCVPISNHLYFYWYRQILGQKVEFLVSFYNNEISEKSEIFDDQFSVERPDGSNFTLKIRSTKLEDSAMYFCASRGGDKQINTEAFFGQGTRLTVV.

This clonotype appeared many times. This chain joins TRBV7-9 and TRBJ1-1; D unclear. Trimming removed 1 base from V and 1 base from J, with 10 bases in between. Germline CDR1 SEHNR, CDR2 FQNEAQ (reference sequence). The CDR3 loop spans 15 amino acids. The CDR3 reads CASSLGRGSNTEAFF. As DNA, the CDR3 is TGTGCCAGCAGCTTAGGGCGCGGGTCGAACACTGAAGCTTTCTTT.

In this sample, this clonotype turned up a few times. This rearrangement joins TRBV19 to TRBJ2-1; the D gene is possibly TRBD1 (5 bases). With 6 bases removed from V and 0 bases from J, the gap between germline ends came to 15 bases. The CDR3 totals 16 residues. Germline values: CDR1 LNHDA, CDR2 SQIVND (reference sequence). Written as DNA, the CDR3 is TGTGCCAGTAGCGACAGATCGATCAGCTCCTACAATGAGCAGTTCTTC. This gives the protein CASSDRSISSYNEQFF.

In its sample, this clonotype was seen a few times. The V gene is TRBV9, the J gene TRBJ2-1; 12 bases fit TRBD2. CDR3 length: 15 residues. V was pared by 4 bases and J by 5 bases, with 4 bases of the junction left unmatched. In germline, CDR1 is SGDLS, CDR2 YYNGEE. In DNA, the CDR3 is TGTGCCAGCAGCACTAGCGGGGGGCCTCACAATGAGCAGTTCTTC. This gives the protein CASSTSGGPHNEQFF.

CDR3 protein: CASSFTQGLQETQYF. The CDR3 region has the DNA TGTGCCAGCAGCTTTACCCAGGGGCTACAAGAGACCCAGTACTTC. The V and J genes are TRBV7-9 and TRBJ2-5; TRBD1 might be the D (6 bases). The germline gives CDR1 SEHNR, CDR2 FQNEAQ (reference sequence). V dropped 3 bases and J dropped 2 bases, with 13 bases sitting between them. CDR3 length: 15 residues.

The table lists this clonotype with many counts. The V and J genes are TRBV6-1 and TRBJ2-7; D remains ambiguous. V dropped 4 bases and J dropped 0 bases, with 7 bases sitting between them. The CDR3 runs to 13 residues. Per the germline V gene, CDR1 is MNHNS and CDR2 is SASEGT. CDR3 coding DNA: TGTGCCAGCAGTGGCCCCAGCTCCTACGAGCAGTACTTC. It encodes CASSGPSSYEQYF.

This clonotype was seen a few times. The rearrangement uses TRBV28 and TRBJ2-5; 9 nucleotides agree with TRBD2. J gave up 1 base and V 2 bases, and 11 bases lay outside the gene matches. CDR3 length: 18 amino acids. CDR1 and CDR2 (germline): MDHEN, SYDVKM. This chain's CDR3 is CASSLRAPGTSLQETQYF. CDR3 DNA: TGTGCCAGCAGTTTAAGGGCCCCCGGGACTAGCCTCCAAGAGACCCAGTACTTC. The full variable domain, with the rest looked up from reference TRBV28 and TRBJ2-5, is DVKVTQSSRYLVKRTGEKVFLECVQDMDHENMFWYRQDPGLGLRLIYFSYDVKMKEKGDIPEGYSVSREKKERFSLILESASTNQTSMYLCASSLRAPGTSLQETQYFGPGTRLLVL.

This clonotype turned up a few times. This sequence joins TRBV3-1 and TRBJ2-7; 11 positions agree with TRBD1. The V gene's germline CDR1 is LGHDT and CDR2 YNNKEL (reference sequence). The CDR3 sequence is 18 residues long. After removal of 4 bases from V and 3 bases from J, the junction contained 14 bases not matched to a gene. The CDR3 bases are TGTGCCAGCAGCCGCGGACAGGGGGCATCGCTGACGTTCTACGAGCAGTACTTC. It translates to CASSRGQGASLTFYEQYF.

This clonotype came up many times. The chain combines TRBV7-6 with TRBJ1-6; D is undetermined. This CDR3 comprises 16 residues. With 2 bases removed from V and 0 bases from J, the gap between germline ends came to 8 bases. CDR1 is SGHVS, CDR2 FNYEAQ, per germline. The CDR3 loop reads CASSLRSSSYNSPLHF. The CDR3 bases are TGTGCCAGCAGCTTAAGGTCAAGCTCCTATAATTCACCCCTCCACTTT.

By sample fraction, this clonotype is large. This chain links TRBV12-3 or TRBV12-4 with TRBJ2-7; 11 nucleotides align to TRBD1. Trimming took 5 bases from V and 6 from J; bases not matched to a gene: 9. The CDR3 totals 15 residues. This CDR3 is CASSPRDRGISEQYF. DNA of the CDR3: TGTGCCAGCAGTCCACGGGACAGGGGGATTAGCGAGCAGTACTTC.

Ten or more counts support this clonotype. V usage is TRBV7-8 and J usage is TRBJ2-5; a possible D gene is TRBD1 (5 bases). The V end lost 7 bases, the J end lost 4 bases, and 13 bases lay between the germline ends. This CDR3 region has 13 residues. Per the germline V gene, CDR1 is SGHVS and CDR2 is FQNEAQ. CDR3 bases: TGTGCCAGCAACTGGGCAGGGTCAGAGACCCAGTACTTC. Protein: CASNWAGSETQYF.

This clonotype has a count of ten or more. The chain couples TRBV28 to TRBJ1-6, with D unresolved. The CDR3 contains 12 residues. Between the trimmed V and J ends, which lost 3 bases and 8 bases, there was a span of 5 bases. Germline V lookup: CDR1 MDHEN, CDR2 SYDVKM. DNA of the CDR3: TGTGCCAGCAGTTTCGGAGATTCACCCCTCCACTTT. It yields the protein CASSFGDSPLHF.

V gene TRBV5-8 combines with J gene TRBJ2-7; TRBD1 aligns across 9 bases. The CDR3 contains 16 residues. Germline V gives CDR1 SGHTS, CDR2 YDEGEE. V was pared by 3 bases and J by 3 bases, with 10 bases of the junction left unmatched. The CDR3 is CASSWGQGPGIYEQYF. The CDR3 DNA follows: TGTGCCAGCAGCTGGGGACAGGGCCCCGGAATCTACGAGCAGTACTTC.

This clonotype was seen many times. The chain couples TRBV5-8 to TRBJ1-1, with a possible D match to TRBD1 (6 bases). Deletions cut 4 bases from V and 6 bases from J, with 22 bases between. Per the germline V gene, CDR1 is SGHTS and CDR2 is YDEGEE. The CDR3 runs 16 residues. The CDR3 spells CASSPSTWDIEAEAFF. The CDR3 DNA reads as TGTGCCAGCAGCCCCTCGACATGGGACATCGAGGCTGAAGCTTTCTTT.

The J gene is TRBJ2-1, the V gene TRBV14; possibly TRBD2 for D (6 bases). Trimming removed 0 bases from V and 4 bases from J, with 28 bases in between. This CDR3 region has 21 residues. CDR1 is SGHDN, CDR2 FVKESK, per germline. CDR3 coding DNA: TGTGCCAGCAGCCAAGAAGGGTTGGGGGACTGGGGACGGGACCGGTACAATGAGCAGTTCTTC. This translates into CASSQEGLGDWGRDRYNEQFF.

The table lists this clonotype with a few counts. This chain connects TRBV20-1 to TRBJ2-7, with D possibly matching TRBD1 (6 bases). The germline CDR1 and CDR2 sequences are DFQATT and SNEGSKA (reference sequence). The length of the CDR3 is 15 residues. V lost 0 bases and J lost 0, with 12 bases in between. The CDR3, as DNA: TGCAGTGCTAGAGATGGACAGCAGAGCTCCTACGAGCAGTACTTC. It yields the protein CSARDGQQSSYEQYF.